This TCR beta chain comes out of a study of blood T cell repertoires in COVID-19. The assay was immunoSEQ multiplex PCR, and TCRdb's table has in-frame clones only and misses some. The sample carries about 140,000 clones, roughly 87% recorded once. With 4 bases clipped from V and 3 bases from J, the junction kept 1 base outside the gene matches. There are 13 residues in the CDR3. Germline V gene lookup returns CDR1 SGHAT and CDR2 FQNNGV. This chain uses TRBV11-2 with TRBJ2-7; 9 bases are a match to TRBD1. Material for sequencing was peripheral blood. The origin of this receptor is a human donor in a cohort sampled during active COVID-19. Written as DNA, the CDR3 is TGTGCCAGCAGCTCGGACAGGGGCTACGAGCAGTACTTC. It codes for CASSSDRGYEQYF.